The clone carrying this TCR beta chain showed up just a few times. The antigen is undetermined. This CDR3 region has 15 residues. With 5 bases removed from V and 4 bases from J, the gap between germline ends came to 12 bases. CDR1 is SGHVS and CDR2 is FQNEAQ in the germline V gene. This record comes from a study of early T cells in non-severe SARS-CoV-2 infection. Study in general: Unpaired chains resulted from sequencing bulk RNA of unsorted whole blood. Study results and caveats: Matching results from VDJdb favored anti-spike CD8 responses, leaving private and CD4 specificities undetected.

Attached unique molecular identifiers marked individual cDNA molecules. TCRdb itself ran the 5' RACE reads through MiXCR, one entry per CDR3 protein. The sample holds about 69,000 distinct CDR3 sequences, more than 9.5% seen once. V is TRBV7-8 and J is TRBJ2-6; possible D gene TRBD2, 6 bases. This clonotype originated in an adult who was a healthcare worker with PCR-confirmed SARS-CoV-2 infection or an uninfected control (not recorded which). The sequencing used whole blood, collected at baseline. This chain's CDR3 is CASSRRVRGANVLTF. CDR3 in DNA: TGTGCCAGCAGCAGGAGGGTGCGGGGGGCCAACGTCCTGACTTTC.